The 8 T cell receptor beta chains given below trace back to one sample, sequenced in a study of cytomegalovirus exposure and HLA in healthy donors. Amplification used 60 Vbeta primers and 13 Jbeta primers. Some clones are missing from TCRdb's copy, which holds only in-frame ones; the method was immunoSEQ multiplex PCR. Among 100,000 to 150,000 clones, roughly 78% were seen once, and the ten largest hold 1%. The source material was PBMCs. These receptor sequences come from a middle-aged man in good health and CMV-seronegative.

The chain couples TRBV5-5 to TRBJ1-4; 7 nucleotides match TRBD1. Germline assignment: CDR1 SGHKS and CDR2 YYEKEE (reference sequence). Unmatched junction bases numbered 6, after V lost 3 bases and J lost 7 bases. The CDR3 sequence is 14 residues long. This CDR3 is CASSSTGLGEKLFF. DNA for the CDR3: TGTGCCAGCAGCTCGACAGGGTTGGGTGAAAAACTGTTTTTT.

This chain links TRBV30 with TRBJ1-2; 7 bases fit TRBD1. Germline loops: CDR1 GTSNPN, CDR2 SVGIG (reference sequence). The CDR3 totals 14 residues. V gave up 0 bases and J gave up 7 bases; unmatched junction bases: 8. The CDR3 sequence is CAWSVGSRGLGYTF. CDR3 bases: TGTGCCTGGAGTGTAGGGTCAAGGGGGCTTGGCTACACCTTC. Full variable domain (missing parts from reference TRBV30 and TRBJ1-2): SQTIHQWPATLVQPVGSPLSLECTVEGTSNPNLYWYRQAAGRGLQLLFYSVGIGQISSEVPQNLSASRPQDRQFILSSKKLLLSDSGFYLCAWSVGSRGLGYTFGSGTRLTVV.

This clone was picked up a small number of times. CDR3 sequence: CASSRDRSTGANVLTF. The CDR3 DNA reads TGTGCCAGCAGCAGGGACAGGTCAACTGGGGCCAACGTCCTGACTTTC. The chain combines TRBV7-9 with TRBJ2-6, with 8 bases fitting TRBD1. Germline V gives CDR1 SEHNR, CDR2 FQNEAQ (reference sequence). V was pared by 5 bases and J by 2 bases, with 5 bases of the junction left unmatched. This CDR3 contains 16 residues.

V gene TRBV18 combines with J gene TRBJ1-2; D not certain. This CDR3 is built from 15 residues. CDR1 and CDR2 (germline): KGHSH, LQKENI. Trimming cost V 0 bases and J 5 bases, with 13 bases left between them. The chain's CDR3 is CASSPPVHSVYGYTF. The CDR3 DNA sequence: TGTGCCAGCTCACCACCCGTCCACTCGGTTTATGGCTACACCTTC.

The CDR3 region is CASRTGGSSNEKLFF. CDR3 sequence (DNA): TGCGCCAGCCGGACAGGGGGCTCGTCTAATGAAAAACTGTTTTTT. J is TRBJ1-4 and V is TRBV5-1; TRBD1 aligns across 11 bases. Germline loops: CDR1 SGHRS, CDR2 YFSETQ. V shed 7 bases and J 3 bases; nucleotides not matched to a gene: 5. The CDR3 covers 15 residues.

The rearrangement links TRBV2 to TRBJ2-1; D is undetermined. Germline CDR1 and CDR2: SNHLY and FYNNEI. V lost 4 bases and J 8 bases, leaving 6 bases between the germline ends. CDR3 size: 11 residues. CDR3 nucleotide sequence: TGTGCCAGCAGTGTTCAGGATGAGCAGTTCTTC. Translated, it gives CASSVQDEQFF.

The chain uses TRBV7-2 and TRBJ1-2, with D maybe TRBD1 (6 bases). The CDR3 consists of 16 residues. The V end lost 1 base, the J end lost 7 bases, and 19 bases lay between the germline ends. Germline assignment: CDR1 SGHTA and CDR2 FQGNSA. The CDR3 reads CASSLVGQTLVGGYTF. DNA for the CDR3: TGTGCCAGCAGCTTAGTCGGACAGACCTTAGTGGGTGGCTACACCTTC.

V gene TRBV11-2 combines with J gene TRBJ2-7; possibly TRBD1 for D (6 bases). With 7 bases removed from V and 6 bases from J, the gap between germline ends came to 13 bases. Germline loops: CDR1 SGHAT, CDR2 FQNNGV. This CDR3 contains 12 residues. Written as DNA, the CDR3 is TGTGCCAGCACGTCACAAGGGGGCGAGCAGTACTTC. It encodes CASTSQGGEQYF.